This T cell receptor beta chain emerged from a study of blood T cell repertoires in COVID-19 (TCRdb year 2020). With regard to the full study: Samples from collaborators originated in the United States, Italy and Spain and spanned both the acute and convalescent phases of COVID-19. The prospective study material was composed of cDNA or gDNA derived from T cells, B-cell-depleted T cells, or PBMCs. The dataset comprised deeply sampled blood TCRbeta repertoires from subjects exposed to, actively infected with, or recovered from COVID-19. The repertoires were released in a freely available public database intended as a resource for research on the immune response to SARS-CoV-2. Samples came from the ongoing ImmuneRACE study (first 160 participants) plus 1,254 subjects from 6 global collaborators. Sample metadata almost always included a de-identified subject ID, COVID-19 status, age in years and sex. HLA class I and class II types, where available, came from metadata supplied by the sample provider rather than from assay-based typing. Overall results and qualifications from the work: Clinical and demographic metadata were provided uncurated, with the amount varying by source and participant.

In Seattle, one collaborating source enrolled patients while the infection was active and tracked those patients longitudinally over the course of disease. Collaborating institutions collected whole blood in K2EDTA tubes following their own protocols. For TCRbeta analysis, collaborator samples were shipped as frozen whole blood, as isolated PBMCs, or as DNA extracted from either sample type. TCRbeta CDR3 regions were amplified from genomic DNA by means of the immunoSEQ Assay, a bias-controlled multiplex PCR. In the source study's methods: The number of nucleated cells in each sample was estimated from the amplification of reference gene primers within the assay. To quantify the absolute abundance of each unique TCRbeta CDR3 rearrangement, sequence reads were collapsed and filtered. Productive Simpson clonality was computed per sample as the square root of Simpson's diversity index over productive rearrangements. TCRdb provides this immuneACCESS table in a form limited to in-frame rearrangements. Some clones are lacking; in checked studies, under half of them reflect an unresolved V gene, and why the rest are absent is not known. The V and J calls and clone size are taken from that table; D and trimming were inferred from the DNA. The sample table holds about 500,000 clones, of which about 89% were seen once. In total, the top ten clones hold roughly 8.3% of the sample.

Note on this clone: There is no known antigen for this receptor. There are no base qualities to consult, and no much larger clone falls within one base.

CDR1 LNHDA and CDR2 SQIVND were looked up in the germline V gene (reference sequence). Spanning cysteine to phenylalanine, the CDR3 consists of 14 amino acids. Left in the record is the CDR3 DNA by itself, 42 bases read in frame from the first base. V sheds 10 bases and J sheds 2 bases, leaving 17 bases between their ends. This TCR was recovered from a woman between 50 and 59 years old with COVID-19, enrolled during active disease. This sequence uses TRBV19 and TRBJ1-2, and the D gene may be TRBD1, 6 bases matching. The sequenced sample consisted of peripheral blood. The CDR3 sequence is CATSYERGNYGYTF. The DNA sequence is given as TGTGCCACCTCATACGAGAGGGGGAACTATGGCTACACCTTC.